This passage covers 2 T cell receptor beta chains from one sample sequenced in a study of early stage breast cancer tumors. TCRdb's copy holds only in-frame clones and misses some; the assay was immunoSEQ multiplex PCR. The sample shows some 47,000 clones, 65% to 90% of them seen only once. The sequencing sample was made of blood. These receptors were taken from a person in their fifties or sixties with breast cancer.

The J gene is TRBJ2-1, the V gene TRBV2; 11 bases map to TRBD2. CDR3 length equals 20 residues. CDR1 SNHLY and CDR2 FYNNEI come from the germline V gene. V trimming: 6 bases; J trimming: 4 bases; junction bases outside the gene matches: 20. The CDR3 coding sequence is TGTGCCAGCAGCCCGGGATCCGGGGTAGCGGGGGGGCTTGGATACAATGAGCAGTTCTTC. It translates to CASSPGSGVAGGLGYNEQFF.

The genes are TRBV10-1 and TRBJ2-2; D unresolved. With 6 bases removed from V and 0 bases from J, the gap between germline ends came to 17 bases. This CDR3 has 17 residues. CDR1 is WNHNN and CDR2 is SYGVQD in the germline V gene (reference sequence). This CDR3 reads CASSKSGAVANTGELFF. The CDR3 DNA is TGCGCCAGCAGCAAAAGTGGAGCAGTCGCGAACACCGGGGAGCTGTTTTTT.